The rows below give T cell receptor beta chains drawn from one sample of a study of human T cells and chemical hapten exposure. TCRdb re-analysed the RACE reads in MiXCR, keeping a single row per CDR3 protein. The sample consists of about 120,000 distinct CDR3 sequences, roughly an eighth of them appearing once. The sequenced sample was whole blood, obtained in connection with sensitization to the hapten diphenylcyclopropenone (DPC). The source of these receptors is a man younger than 35 with alopecia areata. Some clones in this sample may be carry-over from other donors' samples. The CDR3 runs from the conserved cysteine through the conserved F or W. D genes are given only for firm matches. A row's size may be missing; if present it is once, few, many or a size class.

size,D,V,J,DNA,CDR3
few,NA,TRBV10-3,TRBJ2-3,TGTGCCTCGAGCGGGACATTCCTCACAGATACGCAGTATTTT,CASSGTFLTDTQYF
many,TRBD1,TRBV4-3,TRBJ1-4,TGCGCCAGCAGCCAAGATCGGACAGGGAATGAAAAACTGTTTTTT,CASSQDRTGNEKLFF
many,NA,TRBV20-1,TRBJ2-3,TGCAGTGGTTCAGACACAGATACGCAGTATTTT,CSGSDTDTQYF
NA,NA,TRBV9,TRBJ1-1,TGTGCCAGCAGCGGTCCCTCCGGTCGGAACACTGAAGCTTTCTTT,CASSGPSGRNTEAFF
few,NA,TRBV7-9,TRBJ2-1,TGTGCCAGCAGCTTGATTAAGGCTGGGTCGCATGAGCAGTTCTTC,CASSLIKAGSHEQFF
few,NA,TRBV28,TRBJ2-1,TGTGCCAGCAACCTTGACCGGAGAGCTGAGCAGTTCTTC,CASNLDRRAEQFF
few,TRBD1,TRBV10-3,TRBJ1-2,TGTGCCATCAGTACGGGACAGGGTGACTACACCTTC,CAISTGQGDYTF
NA,NA,TRBV18,TRBJ1-1,TGTGCCAGCTCACCTTACGAAGCCACAGGAGACACTGAAGCTTTCTTT,CASSPYEATGDTEAFF
few,TRBD1,TRBV11-2,TRBJ2-3,TGTGCCAGCAGCCTTCCGACAGGGAGAGCAACAGATACGCAGTATTTT,CASSLPTGRATDTQYF
few,NA,TRBV7-3,TRBJ2-3,TGTGCCAGCAGCCCGGTCCCGGGTCCCACAGATACGCAGTATTTT,CASSPVPGPTDTQYF
NA,TRBD2,TRBV28,TRBJ2-1,TGTGCCAGCAGTTTAGACCCCAAAGCGGGGGGGCCCGACAATGAGCAGTTCTTC,CASSLDPKAGGPDNEQFF
few,TRBD2,TRBV20-1,TRBJ2-3,TGCAGTGCTAGTCGGCTAGCGGGGCGCACAGATACGCAGTATTTT,CSASRLAGRTDTQYF
many,NA,TRBV19,TRBJ1-1,TGTGCCAGTAGGGTGACGGCCCTCGAAGACACTGAAGCTTTCTTT,CASRVTALEDTEAFF